Listed below are T cell receptor beta chains from one sample, sequenced in a study of regulatory and conventional T cells in RAG deficiency. Repertoires were generated with immunoSEQ multiplex PCR, while TCRdb's copy carries only in-frame clones and drops some. The sample lists roughly 35,000 clones; more than 75% were seen once. The same sample was also studied in work on regulatory T cells.

Material: CD4+ effector T cells sorted from blood. These receptors originate from a human donor in good health. CDR3s include the opening cysteine and the closing phenylalanine or tryptophan. Each record gives: V gene, D gene, J gene, CDR3 length, clone size, CDR3 DNA, CDR3 protein. The D gene is left open where the match is weak. Rows may omit the clone size; those that give it use once, few, many or a size class.

TRBV2,.,TRBJ1-5,13,.,TGTGCCAGCAAGGACAGAAGCAATCAGCCCCAGCATTTT,CASKDRSNQPQHF
TRBV6-5,.,TRBJ1-2,12,few,TGTGCCAGCAGCAAGGGTAACTATGGCTACACCTTC,CASSKGNYGYTF
TRBV27,TRBD1,TRBJ1-2,14,few,TGTGCCAGCAGTCATGGACAGGGGATGGGTGGCTACACCTTC,CASSHGQGMGGYTF
TRBV11-1,.,TRBJ2-7,13,.,TGTGCCAGCAGCTCCAGGACTTCCTACGAGCAGTACTTC,CASSSRTSYEQYF
TRBV30,TRBD1,TRBJ1-1,14,.,TGTGCCTGGAGAGAACAGGGGGCGCGGGATGAAGCTTTCTTT,CAWREQGARDEAFF
TRBV11-2,TRBD1,TRBJ1-4,17,.,TGTGCCAGCAGCTTAGGTACAGGGGGGCCTAATGGTGAAAAACTGTTTTTT,CASSLGTGGPNGEKLFF
TRBV6-5,.,TRBJ2-3,14,.,TGTGCCAGCAGTTACGAGTTTGGCACAGATACGCAGTATTTT,CASSYEFGTDTQYF
TRBV12-5,.,TRBJ1-1,14,.,TGTGCTAGTGGCCAACAGGGTTTGATCACTGAAGCTTTCTTT,CASGQQGLITEAFF
TRBV9,.,TRBJ1-1,13,.,TGTGCCAGCAGCGAAAGGGGGGGTACTGAAGCTTTCTTT,CASSERGGTEAFF
TRBV14,.,TRBJ2-5,12,.,TGTGCCAGCAGCCAAGATTTAGGAGCCCAGTACTTC,CASSQDLGAQYF
TRBV7-8,TRBD1,TRBJ2-7,15,.,TGTGCCAGCAGCCAAGGACAGGGGCGTTCCTACGAGCAGTACTTC,CASSQGQGRSYEQYF
TRBV5-6,.,TRBJ1-6,14,.,TGTGCCAGCAGCTTGATAGGGGGAGGGTCACCCCTCCACTTT,CASSLIGGGSPLHF
TRBV9,.,TRBJ2-2,13,.,TGTGCCAGCAGCAGGACTTACACCGGGGAGCTGTTTTTT,CASSRTYTGELFF
TRBV5-1,.,TRBJ2-7,14,few,TGCGCCAGCAGCTTGGAACAGGAACCCTACGAGCAGTACTTC,CASSLEQEPYEQYF
TRBV6-5,.,TRBJ1-2,15,.,TGTGCCAGCCGGCGGGCCGACGCCAATATTCATGGCTACACCTTC,CASRRADANIHGYTF
TRBV9,TRBD1,TRBJ2-7,15,.,TGTGCCAGCAGCCCCCGACAGGGTTCATTCTACGAGCAGTACTTC,CASSPRQGSFYEQYF
TRBV15,.,TRBJ2-7,12,.,TGTGCCACCAGCACAGGGGCTTACGAGCAGTACTTC,CATSTGAYEQYF
TRBV5-1,.,TRBJ2-5,13,.,TGCGCCAGCAGCTTGGAAGTCAGGGAGACCCAGTACTTC,CASSLEVRETQYF
TRBV10-2,TRBD1,TRBJ1-1,15,.,TGCGCCAGCACCCCCGGGACAGGGATGAACACTGAAGCTTTCTTT,CASTPGTGMNTEAFF
TRBV28,TRBD1,TRBJ2-7,16,.,TGTGCCAGCAGTTTCTGGACAGGAAGGGATTCCTACGAGCAGTACTTC,CASSFWTGRDSYEQYF
TRBV7-6,.,TRBJ1-1,13,.,TGTGCCAGCAGCTTAGAACAGAACACTGAAGCTTTCTTT,CASSLEQNTEAFF
TRBV28,.,TRBJ2-1,15,.,TGTGCCAGCAGTTGGCCAGGGTTGGGGTACAATGAGCAGTTCTTC,CASSWPGLGYNEQFF
TRBV28,.,TRBJ1-5,11,.,TGTGCCAGCAGTCCCCCCCCAGCCCAGCATTTT,CASSPPPAQHF
TRBV28,.,TRBJ1-2,15,few,TGTGCCAGCAGAATAGGGACCCCTGGGGACTATGGCTACACCTTC,CASRIGTPGDYGYTF
TRBV12-5,.,TRBJ2-5,15,once,TGTGCTAGTGCGACGCACCCTGTACTGGGGGAGACCCAGTACTTC,CASATHPVLGETQYF
TRBV25-1,.,TRBJ1-2,14,.,TGTGCCAGCAGTGAATCGGCAGCCTCCTATGGCTACACCTTC,CASSESAASYGYTF
TRBV5-4,TRBD1,TRBJ2-5,13,.,TGTGCCAGCAGCGCAGGGGGTTGGGAGACCCAGTACTTC,CASSAGGWETQYF
TRBV6-1,TRBD1,TRBJ1-6,16,.,TGTGCCAGCAGTGTTGCAGGGGGCTCGTATAATTCACCCCTCCACTTT,CASSVAGGSYNSPLHF